This T cell receptor beta chain was captured in a study of blood T cell repertoires in COVID-19. In the study overall: The origin of the acute and convalescent COVID-19 samples was the United States, Italy and Spain.

Per the authors' pipeline: Cell counts per sample came from amplifying reference gene primers. The method was immunoSEQ multiplex PCR; TCRdb's version includes in-frame clones alone and lacks a portion of them. The V and J calls and the clone size are those of that table, but D and trimming were determined from the DNA. The sample records about 150,000 clones, approximately 80% being singletons. Trimming removed 10 bases at V and 3 bases at J, with 10 bases between. Germline-derived CDR1 and CDR2 are MNHEY and SVGAGI. This CDR3 contains 11 residues. This chain links TRBV6-5 with TRBJ2-7; D call uncertain. Specimen: peripheral blood. This clonotype originated in a woman aged 55-75 years with acute or convalescent COVID-19. The DNA for the CDR3 is TGTGCCACCTCCGGGTACTACGAGCAGTACTTC. Its protein product is CATSGYYEQYF.